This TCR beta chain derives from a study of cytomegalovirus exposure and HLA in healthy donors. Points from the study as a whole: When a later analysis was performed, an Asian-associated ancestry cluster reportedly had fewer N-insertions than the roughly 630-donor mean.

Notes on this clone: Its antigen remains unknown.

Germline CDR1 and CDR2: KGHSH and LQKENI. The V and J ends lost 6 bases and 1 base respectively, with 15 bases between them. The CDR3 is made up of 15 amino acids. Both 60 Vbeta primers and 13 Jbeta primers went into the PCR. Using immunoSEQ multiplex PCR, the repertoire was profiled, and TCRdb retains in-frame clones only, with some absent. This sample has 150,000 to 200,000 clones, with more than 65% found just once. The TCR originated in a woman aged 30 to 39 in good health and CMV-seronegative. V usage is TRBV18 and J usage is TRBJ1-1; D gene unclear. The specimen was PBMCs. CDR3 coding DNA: TGTGCCAGCTCCAGAGACGGACTTCAGAACACTGAAGCTTTCTTT. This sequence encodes CASSRDGLQNTEAFF.